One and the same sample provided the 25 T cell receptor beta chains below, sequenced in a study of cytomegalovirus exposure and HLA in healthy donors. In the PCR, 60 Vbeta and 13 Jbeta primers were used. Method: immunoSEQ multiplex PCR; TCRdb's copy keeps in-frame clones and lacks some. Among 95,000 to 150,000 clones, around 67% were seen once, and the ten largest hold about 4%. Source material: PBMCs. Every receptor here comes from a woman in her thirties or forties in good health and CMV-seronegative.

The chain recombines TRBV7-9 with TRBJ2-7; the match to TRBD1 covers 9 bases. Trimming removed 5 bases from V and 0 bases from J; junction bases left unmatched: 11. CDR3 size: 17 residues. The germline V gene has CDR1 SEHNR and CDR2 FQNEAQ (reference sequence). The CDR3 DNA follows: TGTGCCAGCAGCCCCAAGGGGGGACAGGGTGCCTCCTACGAGCAGTACTTC. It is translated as CASSPKGGQGASYEQYF.

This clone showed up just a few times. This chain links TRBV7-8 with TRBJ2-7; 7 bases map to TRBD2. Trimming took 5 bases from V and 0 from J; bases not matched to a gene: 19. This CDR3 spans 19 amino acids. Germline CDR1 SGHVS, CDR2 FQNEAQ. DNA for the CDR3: TGTGCCAGCAGCCCTAGTCGGCCTTGGCGGGGGAGAAGCTCCTACGAGCAGTACTTC. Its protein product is CASSPSRPWRGRSSYEQYF. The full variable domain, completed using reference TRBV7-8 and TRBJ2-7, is GAGVSQSPRYKVAKRGQDVALRCDPISGHVSLFWYQQALGQGPEFLTYFQNEAQLDKSGLPSDRFFAERPEGSVSTLKIQRTQQEDSAVYLCASSPSRPWRGRSSYEQYFGPGTRLTVT.

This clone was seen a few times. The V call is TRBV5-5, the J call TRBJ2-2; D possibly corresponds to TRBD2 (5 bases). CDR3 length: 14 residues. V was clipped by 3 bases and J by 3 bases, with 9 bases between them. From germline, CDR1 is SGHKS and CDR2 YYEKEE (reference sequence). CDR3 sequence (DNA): TGTGCCAGCAGCTCACAACTAGACACCGGGGAGCTGTTTTTT. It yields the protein CASSSQLDTGELFF. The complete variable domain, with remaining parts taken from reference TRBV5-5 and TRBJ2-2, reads DAGVTQSPTHLIKTRGQQVTLRCSPISGHKSVSWYQQVLGQGPQFIFQYYEKEERGRGNFPDRFSARQFPNYSSELNVNALLLGDSALYLCASSSQLDTGELFFGEGSRLTVL.

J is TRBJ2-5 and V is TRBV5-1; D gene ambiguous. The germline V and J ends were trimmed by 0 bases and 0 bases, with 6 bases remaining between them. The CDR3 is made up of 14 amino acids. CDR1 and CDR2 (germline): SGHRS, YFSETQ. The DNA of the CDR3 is TGCGCCAGCAGCTTGGGACAAGACCAAGAGACCCAGTACTTC. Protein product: CASSLGQDQETQYF.

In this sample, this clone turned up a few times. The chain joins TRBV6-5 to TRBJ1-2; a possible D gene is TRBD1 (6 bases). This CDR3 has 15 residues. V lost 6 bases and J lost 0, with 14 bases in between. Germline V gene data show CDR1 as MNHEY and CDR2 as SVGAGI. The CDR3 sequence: CASRKDTGPNYGYTF. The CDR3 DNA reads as TGTGCCAGCAGAAAAGATACAGGGCCTAACTATGGCTACACCTTC.

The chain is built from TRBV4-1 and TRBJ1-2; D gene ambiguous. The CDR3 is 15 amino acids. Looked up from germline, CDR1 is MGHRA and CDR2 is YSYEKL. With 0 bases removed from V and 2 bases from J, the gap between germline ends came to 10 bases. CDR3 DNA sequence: TGCGCCAGCAGCCAAGATCGTGGAGGGAACTATGGCTACACCTTC. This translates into CASSQDRGGNYGYTF.

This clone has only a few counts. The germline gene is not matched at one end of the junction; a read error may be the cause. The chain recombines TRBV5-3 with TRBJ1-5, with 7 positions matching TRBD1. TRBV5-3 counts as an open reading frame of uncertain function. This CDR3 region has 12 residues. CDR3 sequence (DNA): TGTGCCAGAAGCTTAAAGACAGGGAGGAGTCCATTT. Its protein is CARSLKTGRSPF.

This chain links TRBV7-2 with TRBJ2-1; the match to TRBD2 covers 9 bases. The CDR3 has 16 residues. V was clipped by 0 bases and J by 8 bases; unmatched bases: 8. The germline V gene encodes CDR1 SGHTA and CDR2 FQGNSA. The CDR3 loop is CASSLASSGNVDEQFF. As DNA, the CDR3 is TGTGCCAGCAGCTTAGCCTCTAGCGGGAATGTCGATGAGCAGTTCTTC.

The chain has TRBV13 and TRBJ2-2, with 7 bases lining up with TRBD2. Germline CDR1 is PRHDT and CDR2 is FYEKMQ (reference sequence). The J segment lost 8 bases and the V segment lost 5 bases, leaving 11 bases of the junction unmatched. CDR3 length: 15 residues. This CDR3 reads CASSPGPILAGELFF. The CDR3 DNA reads TGTGCCAGCAGCCCCGGACCGATACTAGCGGGGGAGCTGTTTTTT.

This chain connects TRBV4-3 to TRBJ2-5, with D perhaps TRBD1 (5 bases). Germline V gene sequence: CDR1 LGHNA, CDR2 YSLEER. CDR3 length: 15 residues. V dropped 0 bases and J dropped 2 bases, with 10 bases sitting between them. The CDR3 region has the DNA TGCGCCAGCAGCCAAGATTGGGGCAGACAAGAGACCCAGTACTTC. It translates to CASSQDWGRQETQYF.

This CDR3 reads CASSLNRERVYNEQFF. CDR3 coding DNA: TGTGCCAGCAGTTTAAACCGGGAGCGGGTTTACAATGAGCAGTTCTTC. The genes are TRBV27 and TRBJ2-1, with D possibly matching TRBD2 (6 bases). The CDR3 covers 16 residues. Per germline, CDR1 MNHEY and CDR2 SMNVEV (reference sequence). With 2 bases removed from V and 4 bases from J, the gap between germline ends came to 15 bases.

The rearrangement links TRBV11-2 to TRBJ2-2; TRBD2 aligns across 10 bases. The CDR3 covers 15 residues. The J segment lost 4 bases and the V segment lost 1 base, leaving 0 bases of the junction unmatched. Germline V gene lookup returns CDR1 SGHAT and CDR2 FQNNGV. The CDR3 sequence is CASSLGTSGTGELFF. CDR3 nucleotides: TGTGCCAGCAGCTTAGGGACTAGCGGCACCGGGGAGCTGTTTTTT.

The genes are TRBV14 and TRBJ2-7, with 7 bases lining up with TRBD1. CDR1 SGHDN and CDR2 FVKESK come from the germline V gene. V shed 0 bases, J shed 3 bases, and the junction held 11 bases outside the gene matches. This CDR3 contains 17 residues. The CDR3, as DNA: TGTGCCAGCAGCCAAGAGAGAACCGGGACAGTGGTCTACGAGCAGTACTTC. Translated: CASSQERTGTVVYEQYF.

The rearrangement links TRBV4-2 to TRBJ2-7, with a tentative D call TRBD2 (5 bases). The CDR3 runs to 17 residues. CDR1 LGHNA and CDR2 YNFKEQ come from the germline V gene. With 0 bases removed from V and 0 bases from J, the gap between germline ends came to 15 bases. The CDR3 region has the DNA TGTGCCAGCAGCCAAGATTATGGAGGATCAAGCTCCTACGAGCAGTACTTC. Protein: CASSQDYGGSSSYEQYF.

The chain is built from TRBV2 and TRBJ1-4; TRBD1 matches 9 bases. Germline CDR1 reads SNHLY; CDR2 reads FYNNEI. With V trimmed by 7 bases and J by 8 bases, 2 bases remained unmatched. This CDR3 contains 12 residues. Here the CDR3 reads CASNRGQEKLFF. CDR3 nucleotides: TGTGCCAGCAACAGGGGGCAAGAAAAACTGTTTTTT.

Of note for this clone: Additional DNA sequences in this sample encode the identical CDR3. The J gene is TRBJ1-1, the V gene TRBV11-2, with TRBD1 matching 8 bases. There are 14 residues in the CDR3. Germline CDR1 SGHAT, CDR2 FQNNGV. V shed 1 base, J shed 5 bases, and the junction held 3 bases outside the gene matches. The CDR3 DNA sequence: TGTGCCAGCAGCTTAGGACAGGGGAATACTGAAGCTTTCTTT. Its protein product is CASSLGQGNTEAFF.

The CDR3 loop reads CASTQTGARQETQYF. CDR3 sequence (DNA): TGCGCCAGCACCCAAACAGGGGCCCGACAAGAGACCCAGTACTTC. The V and J genes are TRBV5-1 and TRBJ2-5; 7 bases fit TRBD1. Per germline, CDR1 SGHRS and CDR2 YFSETQ. The J segment lost 2 bases and the V segment lost 6 bases, leaving 10 bases of the junction unmatched. This CDR3 is 15 amino acids long.

Here the CDR3 reads CASSPPVSSYNEQFF. The CDR3 bases are TGTGCCAGCAGCCCCCCCGTGAGCTCCTACAATGAGCAGTTCTTC. The chain employs TRBV5-4 and TRBJ2-1; no clear D gene. V shed 4 bases and J shed 0 bases, with 11 bases lying between them. Germline V gene data show CDR1 as SGHNT and CDR2 as YYREEE (reference sequence). The CDR3 totals 15 residues.

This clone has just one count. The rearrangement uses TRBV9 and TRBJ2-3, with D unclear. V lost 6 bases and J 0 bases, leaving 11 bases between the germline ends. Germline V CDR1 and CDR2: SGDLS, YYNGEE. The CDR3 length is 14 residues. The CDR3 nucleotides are TGTGCCAGCAACCGAGATGTAAGCACAGATACGCAGTATTTT. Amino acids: CASNRDVSTDTQYF.

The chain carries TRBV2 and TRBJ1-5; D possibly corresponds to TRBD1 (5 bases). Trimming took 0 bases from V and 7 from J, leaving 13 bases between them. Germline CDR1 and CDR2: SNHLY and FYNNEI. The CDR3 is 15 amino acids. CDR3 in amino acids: CASSEARGSGQPQHF. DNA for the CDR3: TGTGCCAGCAGTGAAGCGCGGGGGTCCGGGCAGCCCCAGCATTTT.

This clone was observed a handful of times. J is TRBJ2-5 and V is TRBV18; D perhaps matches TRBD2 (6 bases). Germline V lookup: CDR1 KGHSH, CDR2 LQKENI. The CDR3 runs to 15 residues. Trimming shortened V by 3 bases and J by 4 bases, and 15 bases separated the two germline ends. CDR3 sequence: CASSPFSGVAETQYF. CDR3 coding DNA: TGTGCCAGCTCACCTTTCTCGGGAGTGGCAGAGACCCAGTACTTC.

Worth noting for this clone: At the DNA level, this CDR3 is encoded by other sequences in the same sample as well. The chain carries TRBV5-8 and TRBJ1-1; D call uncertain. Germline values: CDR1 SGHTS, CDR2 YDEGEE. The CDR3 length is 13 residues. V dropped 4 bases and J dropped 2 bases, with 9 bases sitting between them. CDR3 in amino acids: CASSLHINTEAFF. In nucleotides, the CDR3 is TGTGCCAGCAGCCTGCACATAAACACTGAAGCTTTCTTT.

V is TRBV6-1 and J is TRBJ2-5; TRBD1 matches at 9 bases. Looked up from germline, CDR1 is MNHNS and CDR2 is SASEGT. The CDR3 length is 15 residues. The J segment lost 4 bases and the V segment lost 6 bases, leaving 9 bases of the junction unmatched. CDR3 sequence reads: CASRRTGGTGETQYF. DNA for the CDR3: TGTGCCAGCAGGAGAACAGGGGGCACAGGAGAGACCCAGTACTTC.

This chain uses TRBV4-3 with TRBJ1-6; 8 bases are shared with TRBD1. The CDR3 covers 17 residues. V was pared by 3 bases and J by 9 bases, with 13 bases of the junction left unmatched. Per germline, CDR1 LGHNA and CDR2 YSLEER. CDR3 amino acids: CASSQNDRGRFGSPLHF. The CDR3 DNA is TGCGCCAGCAGCCAGAACGACAGGGGCCGCTTTGGTTCACCCCTCCACTTT.

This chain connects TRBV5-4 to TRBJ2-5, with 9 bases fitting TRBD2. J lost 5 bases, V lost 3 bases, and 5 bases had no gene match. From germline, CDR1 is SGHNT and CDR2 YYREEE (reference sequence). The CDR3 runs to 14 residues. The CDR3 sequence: CASSSAGGRETQYF. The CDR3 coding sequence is TGTGCCAGCAGCTCAGCGGGAGGACGTGAGACCCAGTACTTC.